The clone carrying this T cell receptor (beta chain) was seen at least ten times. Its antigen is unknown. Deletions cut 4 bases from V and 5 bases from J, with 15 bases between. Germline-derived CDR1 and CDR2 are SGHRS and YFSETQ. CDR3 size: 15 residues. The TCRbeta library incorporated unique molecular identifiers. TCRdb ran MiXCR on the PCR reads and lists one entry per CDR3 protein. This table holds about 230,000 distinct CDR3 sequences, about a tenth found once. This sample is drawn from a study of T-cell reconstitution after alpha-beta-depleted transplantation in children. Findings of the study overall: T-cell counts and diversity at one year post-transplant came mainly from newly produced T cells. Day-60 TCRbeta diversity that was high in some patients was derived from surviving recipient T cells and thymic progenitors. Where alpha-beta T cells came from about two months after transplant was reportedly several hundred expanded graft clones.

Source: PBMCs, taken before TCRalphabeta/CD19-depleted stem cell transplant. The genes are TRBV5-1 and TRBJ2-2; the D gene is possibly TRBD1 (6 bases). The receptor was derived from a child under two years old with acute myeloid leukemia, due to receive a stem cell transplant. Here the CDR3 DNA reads TGCGCCAGCAGCCGCGGACAGTCGTGGACCGGGGAGCTGTTTTTT. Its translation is CASSRGQSWTGELFF.